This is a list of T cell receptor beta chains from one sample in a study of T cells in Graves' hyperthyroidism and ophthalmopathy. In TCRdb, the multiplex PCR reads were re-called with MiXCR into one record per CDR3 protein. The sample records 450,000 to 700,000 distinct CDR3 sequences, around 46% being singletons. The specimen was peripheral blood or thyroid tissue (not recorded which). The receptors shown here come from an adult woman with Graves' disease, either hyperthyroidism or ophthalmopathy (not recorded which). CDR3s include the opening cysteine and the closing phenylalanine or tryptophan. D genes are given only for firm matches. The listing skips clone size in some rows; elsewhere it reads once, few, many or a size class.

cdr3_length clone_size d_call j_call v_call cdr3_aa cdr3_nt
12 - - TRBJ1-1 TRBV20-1 CSASYSDTEAFF TGCAGTGCTAGCTACTCGGACACTGAAGCTTTCTTT
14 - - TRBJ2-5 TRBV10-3 CAISEAGLNQPQYF TGTGCCATCAGTGAGGCAGGACTTAATCAGCCCCAGTACTTC
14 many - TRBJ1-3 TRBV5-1 CASSLAGSGNTIYF TGCGCCAGCAGCTTGGCGGGCTCTGGAAACACCATATATTTT
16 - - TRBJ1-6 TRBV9 CASSGSRDGSDSPLHF TGTGCCAGCAGCGGATCCCGGGACGGGTCAGATTCACCCCTCCACTTT
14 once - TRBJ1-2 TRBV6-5 CASTETGRTYGYTF TGTGCCAGCACCGAAACGGGACGGACCTATGGCTACACCTTC
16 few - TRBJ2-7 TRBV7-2 CASSLAGGTGASEQYF TGTGCCAGCAGCTTAGCGGGCGGCACCGGGGCGAGCGAGCAGTACTTC
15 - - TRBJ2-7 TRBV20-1 CSARAASSGLRLQYF TGCAGTGCTAGAGCCGCTTCGAGCGGACTACGTCTGCAGTACTTC
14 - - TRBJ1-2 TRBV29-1 CSLEQAGLRDSYTF TGCAGCCTTGAGCAGGCAGGCCTGAGGGATAGCTACACCTTC
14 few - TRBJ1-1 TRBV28 CASSHRMRNTEAFF TGTGCCAGCAGCCACAGGATGAGGAACACTGAAGCTTTCTTT
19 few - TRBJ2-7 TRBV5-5 CASSLRTWDLWESSYEQYF TGTGCCAGCAGTTTACGGACGTGGGATTTATGGGAGAGCTCCTACGAGCAGTACTTC
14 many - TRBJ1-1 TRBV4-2 CASSQGGQGRIAFF TGTGCCAGCAGCCAAGGTGGGCAGGGGCGGATTGCTTTCTTT
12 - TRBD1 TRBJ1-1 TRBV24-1 CAASGQGGEPFF TGTGCCGCCAGTGGACAGGGCGGGGAGCCTTTCTTT
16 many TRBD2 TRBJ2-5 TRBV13 CASSLAAGGPRETQYF TGTGCCAGCAGCTTAGCTGCGGGAGGGCCTCGGGAGACCCAGTACTTC
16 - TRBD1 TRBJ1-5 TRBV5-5 CASSYRSGGGPQPQHF TGTGCCAGCAGCTACCGTTCAGGGGGCGGACCTCAGCCCCAGCATTTT
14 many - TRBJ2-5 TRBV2 CASSALHYTETQYF TGTGCCAGCAGCGCTCTCCATTACACGGAGACCCAGTACTTC
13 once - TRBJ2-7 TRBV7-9 CASSPGQKGGQYF TGTGCCAGCAGCCCCGGACAGAAAGGCGGGCAGTACTTC
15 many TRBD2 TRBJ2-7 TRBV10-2 CASSDPGGAAYEQYF TGCGCCAGCAGTGATCCGGGAGGGGCCGCCTACGAGCAGTACTTC
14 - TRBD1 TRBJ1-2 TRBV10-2 CASRHDRGGYGYTF TGTGCCAGCAGGCACGACAGGGGGGGCTATGGCTACACCTTC
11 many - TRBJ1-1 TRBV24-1 CATSTGTSAFF TGTGCCACCAGTACAGGGACCTCGGCTTTCTTT
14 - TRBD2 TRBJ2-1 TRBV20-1 CSAPGAGEYNEQFF TGCAGTGCACCCGGAGCGGGAGAATACAATGAGCAGTTCTTC
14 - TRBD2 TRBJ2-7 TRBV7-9 CASSLEAGSYERYF TGTGCCAGCAGCTTGGAAGCGGGAAGCTACGAGCGGTACTTC
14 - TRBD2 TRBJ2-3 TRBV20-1 CSARESSGRATQYF TGCAGTGCTAGAGAGTCTAGCGGGAGGGCTACGCAGTATTTT
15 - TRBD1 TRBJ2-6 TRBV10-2 CASSGTGLGANVLTF TGCGCCAGCAGTGGGACAGGCCTTGGGGCTAACGTCCTGACTTTC
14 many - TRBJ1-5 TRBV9 CASSVDGSNQPQHF TGTGCCAGCAGCGTAGACGGTAGCAATCAGCCCCAGCATTTT
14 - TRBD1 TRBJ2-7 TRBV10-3 CASSESTGNYGQYF TGTGCCAGCAGTGAGTCGACAGGGAACTACGGGCAGTACTTC
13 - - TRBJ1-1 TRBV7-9 CASSQSTRTEAFF TGTGCCAGCAGCCAATCGACGAGAACTGAAGCTTTCTTT
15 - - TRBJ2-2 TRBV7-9 CASSSDRMNTGELFF TGTGCCAGCAGCTCCGACAGGATGAACACCGGGGAGCTGTTTTTT
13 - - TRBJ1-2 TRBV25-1 CASSESRVYGYTF TGTGCCAGCAGTGAATCCAGGGTCTATGGCTACACCTTC
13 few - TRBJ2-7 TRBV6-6 CASGRQLSYEQYF TGTGCCAGCGGACGGCAGCTCTCCTACGAGCAGTACTTC
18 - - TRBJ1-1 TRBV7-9 CASSLGFSYSATNTEAFF TGTGCCAGCAGCTTAGGTTTCTCCTACTCGGCGACGAACACTGAAGCTTTCTTT
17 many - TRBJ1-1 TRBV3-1 CASSPDVVFGREGEAFF TGTGCCAGCAGCCCAGATGTCGTATTTGGGAGGGAAGGAGAAGCTTTCTTT
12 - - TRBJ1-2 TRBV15 CATSSRGYGYTF TGTGCCACCAGCTCGCGAGGCTATGGCTACACCTTC
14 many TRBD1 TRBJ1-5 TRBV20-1 CSARGTGGGQPQHF TGCAGTGCTAGGGGAACAGGGGGTGGTCAGCCCCAGCATTTT
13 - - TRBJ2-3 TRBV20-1 CSASGSYLDTQYF TGCAGTGCCTCGGGGTCCTACTTGGATACGCAGTATTTT
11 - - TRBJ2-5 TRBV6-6 CAIRGGETQYF TGTGCCATCCGGGGAGGAGAGACCCAGTACTTC
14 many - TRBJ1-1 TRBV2 CASSDAGVDTEAFF TGTGCCAGCAGTGACGCCGGGGTGGACACTGAAGCTTTCTTT
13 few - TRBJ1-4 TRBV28 CATQGTRSEKLFF TGTGCCACCCAAGGGACTAGAAGTGAAAAACTGTTTTTT
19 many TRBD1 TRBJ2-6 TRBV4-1 CASSFRTGRASSGANVLTF TGCGCCAGCAGCTTTCGGACAGGACGTGCAAGCTCTGGGGCCAACGTCCTGACTTTC
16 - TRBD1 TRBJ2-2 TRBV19 CASSIGTGMILRELFF TGTGCCAGTAGTATCGGGACAGGGATGATTCTACGGGAGCTGTTTTTT
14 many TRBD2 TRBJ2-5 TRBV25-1 CASRTSGLQETQYF TGTGCCAGCCGGACTAGCGGCCTCCAAGAGACCCAGTACTTC
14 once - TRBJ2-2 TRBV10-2 CASSALVSAGELFF TGCGCCAGCAGCGCACTAGTCAGCGCCGGGGAGCTGTTTTTT